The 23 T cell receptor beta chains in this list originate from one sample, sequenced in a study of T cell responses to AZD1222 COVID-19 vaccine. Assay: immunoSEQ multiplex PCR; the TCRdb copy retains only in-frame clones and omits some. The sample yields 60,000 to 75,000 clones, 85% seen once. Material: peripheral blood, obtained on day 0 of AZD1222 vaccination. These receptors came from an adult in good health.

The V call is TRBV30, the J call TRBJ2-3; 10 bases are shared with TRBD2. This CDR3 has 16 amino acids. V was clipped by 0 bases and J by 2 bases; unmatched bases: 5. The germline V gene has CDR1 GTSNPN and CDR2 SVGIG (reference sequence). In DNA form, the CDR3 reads TGTGCCTGGAGTGTATGGAGCGGGGGGGCCACAGATACGCAGTATTTT. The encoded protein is CAWSVWSGGATDTQYF.

The CDR3 protein is CASTHGLSTDTQYF. The DNA for the CDR3 is TGTGCCAGCACCCATGGACTGTCCACAGATACGCAGTATTTT. The V and J genes are TRBV27 and TRBJ2-3, with a possible D match to TRBD2 (5 bases). V was trimmed by 7 bases and J by 2 bases, leaving 13 bases between them. CDR1 and CDR2 (germline): MNHEY, SMNVEV (reference sequence). This CDR3 has 14 amino acids.

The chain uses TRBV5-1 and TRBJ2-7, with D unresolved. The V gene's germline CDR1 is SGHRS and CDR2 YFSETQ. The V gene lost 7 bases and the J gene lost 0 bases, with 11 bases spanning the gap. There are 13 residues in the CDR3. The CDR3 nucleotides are TGCGCCAGCTGGGTTTTTAGCTCCTACGAGCAGTACTTC. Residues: CASWVFSSYEQYF. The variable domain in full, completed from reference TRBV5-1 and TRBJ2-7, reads KAGVTQTPRYLIKTRGQQVTLSCSPISGHRSVSWYQQTPGQGLQFLFEYFSETQRNKGNFPGRFSGRQFSNSRSEMNVSTLELGDSALYLCASWVFSSYEQYFGPGTRLTVT.

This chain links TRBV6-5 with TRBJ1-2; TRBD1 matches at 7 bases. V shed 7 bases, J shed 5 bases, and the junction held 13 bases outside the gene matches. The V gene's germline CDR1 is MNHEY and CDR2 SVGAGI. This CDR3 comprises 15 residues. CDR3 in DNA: TGTGCCAGCATTCCGGTGGGAGGGGGCGTGTATGGCTACACCTTC. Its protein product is CASIPVGGGVYGYTF.

CDR3 loop: CASSLGQGYSPLHF. CDR3 nucleotide sequence: TGTGCCAGCTCACTCGGACAGGGTTATTCACCCCTCCACTTT. The chain uses TRBV18 and TRBJ1-6, with 8 bases identical to TRBD1. There are 14 residues in the CDR3. In germline, CDR1 is KGHSH, CDR2 LQKENI. V was clipped by 4 bases and J by 8 bases; unmatched bases: 4.

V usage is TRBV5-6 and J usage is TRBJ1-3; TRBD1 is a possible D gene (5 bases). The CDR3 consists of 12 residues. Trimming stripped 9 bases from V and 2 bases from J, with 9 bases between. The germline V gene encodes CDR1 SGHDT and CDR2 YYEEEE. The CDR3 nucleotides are TGTGCCACACGGGGACCTGGAAACACCATATATTTT. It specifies CATRGPGNTIYF.

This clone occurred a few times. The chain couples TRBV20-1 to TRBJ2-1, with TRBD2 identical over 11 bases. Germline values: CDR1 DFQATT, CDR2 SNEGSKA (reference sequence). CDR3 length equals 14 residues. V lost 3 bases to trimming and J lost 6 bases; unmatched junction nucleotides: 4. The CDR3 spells CSASGLAGGNEQFF. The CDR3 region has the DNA TGCAGTGCTAGTGGGCTAGCGGGGGGCAATGAGCAGTTCTTC.

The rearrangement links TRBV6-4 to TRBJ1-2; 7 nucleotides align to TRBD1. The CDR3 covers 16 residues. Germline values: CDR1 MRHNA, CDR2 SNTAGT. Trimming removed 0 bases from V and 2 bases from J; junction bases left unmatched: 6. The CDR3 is CASSDSSLQGNYGYTF. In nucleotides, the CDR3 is TGTGCCAGCAGTGACTCGAGTCTACAGGGGAACTATGGCTACACCTTC.

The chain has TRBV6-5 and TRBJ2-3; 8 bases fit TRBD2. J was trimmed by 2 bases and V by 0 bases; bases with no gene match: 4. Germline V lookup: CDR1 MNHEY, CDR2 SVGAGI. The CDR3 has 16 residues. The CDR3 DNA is TGTGCCAGCAGTTACTCCACTAGCGGTTACACAGATACGCAGTATTTT. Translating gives CASSYSTSGYTDTQYF.

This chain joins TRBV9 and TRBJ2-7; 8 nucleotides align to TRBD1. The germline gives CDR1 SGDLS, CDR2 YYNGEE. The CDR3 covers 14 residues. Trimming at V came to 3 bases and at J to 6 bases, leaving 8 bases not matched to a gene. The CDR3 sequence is CASSGAMDRAEQYF. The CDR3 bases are TGTGCCAGCAGCGGGGCTATGGACAGGGCCGAGCAGTACTTC.

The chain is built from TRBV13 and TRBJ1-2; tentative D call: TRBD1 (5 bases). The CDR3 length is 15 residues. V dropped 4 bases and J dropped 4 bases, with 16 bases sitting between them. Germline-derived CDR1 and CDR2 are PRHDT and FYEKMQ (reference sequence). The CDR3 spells CASSSPTEGFYGYTF. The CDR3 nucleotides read TGTGCCAGCAGCTCCCCGACAGAGGGGTTCTATGGCTACACCTTC.

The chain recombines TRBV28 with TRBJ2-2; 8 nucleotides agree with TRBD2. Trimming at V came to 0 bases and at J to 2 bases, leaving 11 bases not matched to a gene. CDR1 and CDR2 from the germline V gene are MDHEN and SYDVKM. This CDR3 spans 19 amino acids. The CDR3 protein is CASSLWGAAGASNTGELFF. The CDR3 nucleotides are TGTGCCAGCAGTTTATGGGGGGCAGCGGGGGCCTCAAACACCGGGGAGCTGTTTTTT.

CDR3 bases: TGTGCCAGCAGTGAAGGGCAGGGGAGGGGAGCTTTCTTT. Protein sequence: CASSEGQGRGAFF. The chain carries TRBV6-1 and TRBJ1-1; D perhaps matches TRBD1 (6 bases). CDR1 and CDR2 from the germline V gene are MNHNS and SASEGT. The CDR3 has 13 residues. V gave up 1 base and J gave up 10 bases, with 13 bases separating them.

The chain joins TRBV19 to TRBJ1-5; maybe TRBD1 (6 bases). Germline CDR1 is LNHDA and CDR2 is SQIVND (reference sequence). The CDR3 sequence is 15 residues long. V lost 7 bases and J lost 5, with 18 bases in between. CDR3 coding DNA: TGTGCCAGTACCGGGGAACAGGGAGTCTATCAGCCCCAGCATTTT. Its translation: CASTGEQGVYQPQHF.

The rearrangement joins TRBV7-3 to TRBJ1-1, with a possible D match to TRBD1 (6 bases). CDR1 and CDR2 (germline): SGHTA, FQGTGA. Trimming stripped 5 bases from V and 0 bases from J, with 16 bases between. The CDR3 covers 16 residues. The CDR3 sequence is CASSPRGGALNTEAFF. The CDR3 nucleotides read TGTGCCAGCAGCCCCCGGGGGGGGGCCCTGAACACTGAAGCTTTCTTT.

CDR3 sequence reads: CASQPLTGANTEAFF. CDR3 DNA: TGTGCCAGCCAACCCCTTACAGGGGCGAACACTGAAGCTTTCTTT. The rearrangement joins TRBV25-1 to TRBJ1-1; the match to TRBD1 covers 7 bases. J was trimmed by 1 base and V by 8 bases; bases with no gene match: 10. Germline V CDR1 and CDR2: MGHDK, SYGVNS. CDR3 size: 15 residues. Combining the CDR3 with reference TRBV25-1 and TRBJ1-1 gives the whole variable domain EADIYQTPRYLVIGTGKKITLECSQTMGHDKMYWYQQDPGMELHLIHYSYGVNSTEKGDLSSESTVSRIRTEHFPLTLESARPSHTSQYLCASQPLTGANTEAFFGQGTRLTVV.

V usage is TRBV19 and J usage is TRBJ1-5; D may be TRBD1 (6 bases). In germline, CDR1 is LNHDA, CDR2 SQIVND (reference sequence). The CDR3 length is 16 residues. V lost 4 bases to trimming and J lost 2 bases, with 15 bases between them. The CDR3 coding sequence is TGTGCCAGTAGTAACGGGGCGGGGGCCGGCAATCAGCCCCAGCATTTT. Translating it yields CASSNGAGAGNQPQHF.

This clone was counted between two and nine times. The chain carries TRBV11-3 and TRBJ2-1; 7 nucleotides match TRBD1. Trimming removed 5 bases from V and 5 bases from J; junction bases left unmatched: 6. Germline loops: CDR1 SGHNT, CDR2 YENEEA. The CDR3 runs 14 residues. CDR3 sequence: CASSLSTGDNEQFF. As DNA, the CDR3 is TGTGCCAGCAGCCTAAGTACAGGGGACAATGAGCAGTTCTTC. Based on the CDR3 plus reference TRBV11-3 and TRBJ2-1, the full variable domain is EAGVVQSPRYKIIEKKQPVAFWCNPISGHNTLYWYLQNLGQGPELLIRYENEEAVDDSQLPKDRFSAERLKGVDSTLKIQPAELGDSAVYLCASSLSTGDNEQFFGPGTRLTVL.

CDR3 protein: CASSWRGGYSPLHF. The CDR3 DNA sequence: TGTGCCAGCAGCTGGAGGGGGGGTTATTCACCCCTCCACTTT. The chain has TRBV7-2 and TRBJ1-6, with D perhaps TRBD1 (6 bases). The CDR3 runs to 14 residues. From germline, CDR1 is SGHTA and CDR2 FQGNSA. The V end was cut by 4 bases, the J end by 8 bases, with 12 bases between.

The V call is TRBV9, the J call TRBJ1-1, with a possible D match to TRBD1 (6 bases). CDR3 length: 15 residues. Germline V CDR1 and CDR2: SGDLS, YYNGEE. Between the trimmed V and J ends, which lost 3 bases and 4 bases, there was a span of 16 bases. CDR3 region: CASSGERGVGTEAFF. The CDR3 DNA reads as TGTGCCAGCAGCGGGGAAAGGGGGGTGGGCACTGAAGCTTTCTTT.

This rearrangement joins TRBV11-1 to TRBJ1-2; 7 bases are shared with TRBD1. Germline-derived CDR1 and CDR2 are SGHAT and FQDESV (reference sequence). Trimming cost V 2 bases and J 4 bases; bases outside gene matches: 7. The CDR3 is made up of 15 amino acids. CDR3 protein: CASSLNGQAPYGYTF. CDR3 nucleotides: TGTGCCAGCAGCTTAAACGGACAGGCCCCCTATGGCTACACCTTC.

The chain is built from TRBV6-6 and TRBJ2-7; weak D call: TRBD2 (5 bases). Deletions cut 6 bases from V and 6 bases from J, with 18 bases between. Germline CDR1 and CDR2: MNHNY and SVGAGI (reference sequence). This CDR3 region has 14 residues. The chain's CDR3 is CASSRVPRGAEQYF. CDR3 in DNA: TGTGCCAGCAGCCGCGTGCCCCGGGGTGCCGAGCAGTACTTC.

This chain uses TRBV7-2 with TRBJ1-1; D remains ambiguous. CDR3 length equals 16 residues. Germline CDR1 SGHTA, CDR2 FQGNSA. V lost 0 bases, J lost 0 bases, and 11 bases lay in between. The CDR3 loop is CASSLAKDGLNTEAFF. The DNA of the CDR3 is TGTGCCAGCAGCTTAGCGAAGGACGGGTTGAACACTGAAGCTTTCTTT.